This paragraph covers one T cell receptor beta chain sequence. The data derive from a study of blood T cell repertoires in COVID-19. In the original processing: It was from reference gene primer amplification that nucleated cell counts were estimated. Profiling relied on immunoSEQ multiplex PCR, and the TCRdb table lists in-frame clones only, not all of them. The DNA gave D and trimming, while V, J and clone size come from that table. The sample lists 35,000 to 40,000 clones, roughly 83% occurring once. CDR1 is SGHRS, CDR2 YFSETQ, per germline. This CDR3 has 15 amino acids. V was pared by 0 bases and J by 5 bases, with 7 bases of the junction left unmatched.

This chain uses TRBV5-1 with TRBJ2-5; 7 bases fit TRBD1. This clonotype was sampled from a human donor with acute or convalescent COVID-19. The donor label of this sample is uncertain. The source material was peripheral blood. The CDR3 is CASSLDPGTAETQYF. The CDR3 nucleotides are TGCGCCAGCAGCTTGGACCCCGGGACAGCGGAGACCCAGTACTTC.